Listed here are 10 T cell receptor beta chains from one sample, sequenced in a study of early stage breast cancer tumors. Using immunoSEQ multiplex PCR, the repertoire was profiled, and TCRdb retains in-frame clones only, with some absent. The top ten clones hold 7.5% to 9% of a sample with 25,000 to 35,000 clones, roughly three fifths of them seen once. Source material: breast tumor tissue. These receptors originate from a person aged 50 to 59 with breast cancer.

This clone was observed a handful of times. V usage is TRBV7-3 and J usage is TRBJ2-3; D may match TRBD1 or TRBD2 (5 bases each). Looked up from germline, CDR1 is SGHTA and CDR2 is FQGTGA. V shed 2 bases and J shed 1 base, with 13 bases lying between them. The CDR3 runs 16 residues. CDR3 sequence: CASSLGPGPGTDTQYF. CDR3 sequence (DNA): TGTGCCAGCAGCTTAGGACCGGGACCAGGCACAGATACGCAGTATTTT.

By sample share, this clone is medium-sized. The chain combines TRBV18 with TRBJ2-7; D could derive from TRBD1 or TRBD2 (5 bases each). CDR1 is KGHSH and CDR2 is LQKENI in the germline V gene. The CDR3 spans 13 residues. V was shortened by 5 bases and J by 0 bases, with 8 bases between the two germline ends. CDR3 amino acids: CASSGDGSYEQYF. The CDR3 DNA reads TGTGCCAGCTCAGGGGACGGCTCCTACGAGCAGTACTTC.

This clone is a singleton in its sample. The chain joins TRBV27 to TRBJ1-1; a possible D gene is TRBD1 (6 bases). Trimming removed 5 bases from V and 1 base from J, with 17 bases in between. CDR3 length: 16 amino acids. Germline values: CDR1 MNHEY, CDR2 SMNVEV (reference sequence). The CDR3 sequence is CASSPGQRDKNTEAFF. CDR3 nucleotide sequence: TGTGCCAGCAGTCCCGGACAGCGAGATAAGAACACTGAAGCTTTCTTT.

The chain joins TRBV5-1 to TRBJ1-3; 7 bases match TRBD1. Germline assignment: CDR1 SGHRS and CDR2 YFSETQ. After removal of 2 bases from V and 1 base from J, the junction contained 18 bases not matched to a gene. CDR3 length: 20 amino acids. This chain's CDR3 is CASSFGSRFALTGSGNTIYF. The DNA of the CDR3 is TGCGCCAGCAGCTTTGGGAGTAGATTTGCGCTGACAGGGTCTGGAAACACCATATATTTT.

The chain couples TRBV5-1 to TRBJ2-7, with D unresolved. The germline V gene encodes CDR1 SGHRS and CDR2 YFSETQ. Trimming took off 2 bases at V and 2 bases at J, with 11 bases between the two ends. CDR3 length: 14 amino acids. The CDR3, as DNA: TGCGCCAGCAGCTTTTGGGATCGAGCCTACGAGCAGTACTTC. Residues: CASSFWDRAYEQYF.

In its sample, this clone was seen a few times. V and J are TRBV27 and TRBJ1-2; maybe TRBD1 (6 bases). The CDR3 is 13 residues long. Germline V gives CDR1 MNHEY, CDR2 SMNVEV (reference sequence). Trimming cost V 2 bases and J 3 bases, with 7 bases left between them. CDR3 nucleotides: TGTGCCAGCAGTTTACAGGGGTACTATGGCTACACCTTC. This codes for CASSLQGYYGYTF.

This chain uses TRBV11-1 with TRBJ1-3; D unresolved. Germline V CDR1 and CDR2: SGHAT, FQDESV (reference sequence). The CDR3 runs to 14 residues. Trimming pared 1 base from V and 0 bases from J, leaving 4 bases between. Written as DNA, the CDR3 is TGTGCCAGCAGCTTAGATAACTCTGGAAACACCATATATTTT. As protein: CASSLDNSGNTIYF.

V is TRBV18 and J is TRBJ2-7; TRBD2 matches at 8 bases. The CDR3 contains 16 residues. The V segment lost 3 bases and the J segment 6 bases; nucleotides outside the gene matches: 13. Looked up from germline, CDR1 is KGHSH and CDR2 is LQKENI. This CDR3 reads CASSPVGPGRAPEQYF. The CDR3 DNA follows: TGTGCCAGCTCACCCGTAGGCCCCGGGAGGGCTCCCGAGCAGTACTTC.

The chain links TRBV7-8 to TRBJ2-6, with D perhaps matching TRBD1 (6 bases). Germline V gene lookup returns CDR1 SGHVS and CDR2 FQNEAQ. The V end was cut by 6 bases, the J end by 2 bases, with 11 bases between. The CDR3 length is 15 residues. The CDR3 DNA reads as TGTGCCAGCAGTTACAGGGTGACTGGGGCCAACGTCCTGACTTTC. Amino acids: CASSYRVTGANVLTF.

This CDR3 is CASSQPPTARSGNTIYF. The DNA of the CDR3 is TGCGCCAGCAGCCAGCCCCCGACAGCCCGCTCTGGAAACACCATATATTTT. The rearrangement uses TRBV4-1 and TRBJ1-3, with TRBD1 as a possible D gene (5 bases). V was trimmed by 3 bases and J by 0 bases, leaving 15 bases between them. Germline V lookup: CDR1 MGHRA, CDR2 YSYEKL. There are 17 residues in the CDR3.